This T cell receptor beta chain was sequenced for a study of Graves' ophthalmopathy and Graves' hyperthyroidism. Findings and caveats of the study: Clonotypes were expanded in thyroid at above 0.001 frequency, and most also appeared in blood.

Amplifying from RNA transcripts, the study obtained TCR beta CDR3 regions. HTBI primers served in a first-round RT-PCR, which a second-round multiplex PCR followed. TCRdb independently ran MiXCR on the multiplex PCR reads; one entry per CDR3 protein. The repertoire holds roughly 380,000 distinct CDR3 sequences, with 15% as singletons. This clonotype appeared many times. Its antigen remains unidentified. Among the exclusions were patients with other autoimmune diseases, uncontrolled infections, pregnancy or lactation. Someone took the PBMCs out of approximately 9.2 ml of fresh peripheral blood. Material: peripheral blood. The source is a woman aged 18-30 years with stable Graves' hyperthyroidism.

DNA for the CDR3: TGTGCCAGCAGTCGACAGGGGGCCGGCCTTTACGCTGAAGCTTTCTTT. It is translated as CASSRQGAGLYAEAFF. The chain combines TRBV12-3 or TRBV12-4 with TRBJ1-1; TRBD1 aligns across 10 bases. Losses at the gene ends were 5 bases for V and 6 bases for J; bases not matched to a gene: 12. The CDR3 consists of 16 residues.